The 22 T cell receptor beta chains in this list originate from one sample, sequenced in a study of CD8 T cells in ankylosing spondylitis (dated by TCRdb to about 2017). The protocol used for the library was 5' RACE. Sequencing was performed on an Illumina HiSeq 2500. TCRdb reprocessed the public reads (quality trimming at Q25 with fastp, clone calling with MiXCR) and kept in-frame beta chains. Rows with a matching CDR3 protein are joined into one entry that keeps the most common DNA and genes. The sample table lists about 100,000 distinct CDR3 sequences, roughly 8.3% of them with a count of one. Approximately 9.9% of the sample rests with the top ten. Source material: blood, either unsorted or a sorted T cell fraction (not recorded which). The source is a male donor with ankylosing spondylitis or in good health (not recorded which).

This clonotype came up many times. The chain uses TRBV4-1 and TRBJ2-2; 9 bases are shared with TRBD1. Germline V lookup: CDR1 MGHRA, CDR2 YSYEKL. Trimming took 1 base from V and 7 from J; bases not matched to a gene: 10. The CDR3 covers 17 residues. The CDR3 nucleotides read TGCGCCAGCAGCCAAGCCCGGACAGGGGAGTTAGGCGGGGAGCTGTTTTTT. Amino acids: CASSQARTGELGGELFF.

Many counts were recorded for this clonotype. The chain recombines TRBV7-9 with TRBJ1-3; 7 bases agree with TRBD1. The CDR3 has 12 amino acids. J was trimmed by 2 bases and V by 9 bases; bases with no gene match: 1. Germline CDR1 reads SEHNR; CDR2 reads FQNEAQ (reference sequence). The CDR3, as DNA: TGTGCCAGACAGGGGACTGGAAACACCATATATTTT. Amino acids: CARQGTGNTIYF.

This clonotype came up many times. This rearrangement joins TRBV20-1 to TRBJ2-2, with D perhaps TRBD2 (5 bases). Germline-derived CDR1 and CDR2 are DFQATT and SNEGSKA (reference sequence). The V gene lost 8 bases and the J gene lost 7 bases, with 17 bases spanning the gap. The CDR3 extends over 13 amino acids. Here the CDR3 reads CSTRPGYSGELFF. CDR3 nucleotides: TGCAGTACCCGACCGGGGTATAGCGGGGAGCTGTTTTTT.

This clonotype was detected many times. V gene TRBV5-8 combines with J gene TRBJ2-1; D gene uncertain. Germline values: CDR1 SGHTS, CDR2 YDEGEE. CDR3 size: 13 residues. V was shortened by 1 base and J by 8 bases, with 10 bases between the two germline ends. CDR3 region: CASSLYARHEQFF. The DNA of the CDR3 is TGTGCCAGCAGCTTGTATGCGAGACATGAGCAGTTCTTC.

This clonotype showed up many times. The V gene is TRBV29-1, the J gene TRBJ2-5; 8 bases align to TRBD2. The CDR3 totals 15 residues. After removal of 0 bases from V and 6 bases from J, the junction contained 9 bases not matched to a gene. Germline CDR1 is SQVTM and CDR2 is ANQGSEA. Here the CDR3 reads CSVEDQRGGGKTQYF. Here the CDR3 DNA reads TGCAGCGTTGAAGATCAACGGGGGGGTGGAAAGACCCAGTACTTC.

The chain couples TRBV3-1 to TRBJ1-3, with D perhaps matching TRBD1 (5 bases). The CDR3 has 14 amino acids. Germline V gives CDR1 LGHDT, CDR2 YNNKEL (reference sequence). Between the trimmed V and J ends, which lost 3 bases and 1 base, there was a span of 7 bases. CDR3 protein: CASSHSGSGNTIYF. The DNA for the CDR3 is TGTGCCAGCAGCCACTCAGGGTCTGGAAACACCATATATTTT.

A few counts support this clonotype. The rearrangement uses TRBV6-2 or TRBV6-3 and TRBJ1-2; D unresolved. This CDR3 comprises 12 residues. V lost 6 bases and J lost 4, with 9 bases in between. The germline V gene has CDR1 MNHEY and CDR2 SVGEGT. CDR3 protein: CASSGGAYGYTF. The DNA for the CDR3 is TGTGCCAGCAGCGGCGGAGCCTATGGCTACACCTTC.

This clonotype came up many times. The chain is built from TRBV7-8 and TRBJ1-2, with 11 bases lining up with TRBD1. V lost 2 bases and J lost 2; bases outside the gene matches: 1. Germline V gene lookup returns CDR1 SGHVS and CDR2 FQNEAQ. The CDR3 sequence is 15 residues long. The CDR3 protein is CASSLWTGGNYGYTF. DNA for the CDR3: TGTGCCAGCAGCTTATGGACAGGGGGCAACTATGGCTACACCTTC.

This clonotype was observed many times. At one end the junction does not follow the germline gene, possibly because of a read error. This rearrangement joins TRBV20-1 to TRBJ2-7, with D perhaps matching TRBD1 or TRBD2 (5 bases each). Germline-derived CDR1 and CDR2 are DFQATT and SNEGSKA (reference sequence). This CDR3 comprises 12 residues. CDR3 in amino acids: CSARGESFEQYF. The CDR3, as DNA: TGCAGTGCTAGGGGGGAGTCCTTCGAGCAGTACTTC.

This clonotype was recorded many times. The rearrangement joins TRBV19 to TRBJ1-1; possibly TRBD1 for D (5 bases). CDR1 and CDR2 from the germline V gene are LNHDA and SQIVND (reference sequence). With 4 bases removed from V and 1 base from J, the gap between germline ends came to 10 bases. This CDR3 spans 14 amino acids. The DNA for the CDR3 is TGTGCCAGTAGTAAGGCAGGGCAGAACACTGAAGCTTTCTTT. This gives the protein CASSKAGQNTEAFF.

This clonotype has ten or more counts. The chain links TRBV12-3 or TRBV12-4 to TRBJ2-5, with a weak D call TRBD1 (6 bases). Trimming took 4 bases from V and 5 from J, leaving 17 bases between them. This CDR3 has 15 residues. The CDR3: CASSSGGFARETQYF. In nucleotides, the CDR3 is TGTGCCAGCAGTTCTGGGGGCTTCGCCCGTGAGACCCAGTACTTC.

This clonotype was seen repeatedly, ten times or more. The V gene is TRBV2, the J gene TRBJ2-2; TRBD1 agrees at 7 bases. This CDR3 has 16 amino acids. V was pared by 6 bases and J by 1 base, with 8 bases of the junction left unmatched. Germline V CDR1 and CDR2: SNHLY, FYNNEI. CDR3 sequence (DNA): TGTGCCAGCAGCCGAGAGGGACAGAGGAACACCGGGGAGCTGTTTTTT. Its protein is CASSREGQRNTGELFF.

On this clonotype: A single base separates this from a much larger clone, so it may be a read error. This sequence joins TRBV7-8 and TRBJ1-2, with no clear D. This CDR3 contains 15 residues. CDR1 and CDR2 from the germline V gene are SGHVS and FQNEAQ. The CDR3: CASSLDSLLNSGYTF. As DNA, the CDR3 is TGTGCCAGCAGCTTAGATTCCCTCTTAAACTCTGGCTACACCTTC.

In its sample, this clonotype was seen many times. The chain carries TRBV20-1 and TRBJ2-5; 9 positions agree with TRBD2. Per the germline V gene, CDR1 is DFQATT and CDR2 is SNEGSKA (reference sequence). This CDR3 is built from 13 residues. V trimming: 5 bases; J trimming: 4 bases; junction bases outside the gene matches: 5. CDR3 in DNA: TGCAGTGCTGGAATGACTAGCGGAGAGACCCAGTACTTC. It translates to CSAGMTSGETQYF.

This clonotype was counted ten times or more. The chain couples TRBV10-2 to TRBJ2-7; 13 bases match TRBD2. This CDR3 has 17 amino acids. Germline V gives CDR1 WSHSY, CDR2 SAAADI. Losses at the gene ends were 6 bases for V and 2 bases for J; bases not matched to a gene: 10. CDR3 sequence: CASRPGLAGRGAYEQYF. The CDR3 nucleotides are TGCGCCAGCAGACCGGGACTAGCGGGGAGAGGGGCCTACGAGCAGTACTTC.

The V call is TRBV7-2, the J call TRBJ1-6, with 10 positions matching TRBD1. The CDR3 length is 16 residues. V lost 5 bases and J lost 9; bases outside the gene matches: 10. Germline values: CDR1 SGHTA, CDR2 FQGNSA. The CDR3 sequence is CASSRRQGASSSPLHF. In DNA, the CDR3 is TGTGCCAGCAGCCGCCGACAGGGGGCGAGTAGTTCACCCCTCCACTTT. The full variable domain, its missing parts supplied by reference TRBV7-2 and TRBJ1-6, is GAGVSQSPSNKVTEKGKDVELRCDPISGHTALYWYRQSLGQGLEFLIYFQGNSAPDKSGLPSDRFSAERTGGSVSTLTIQRTQQEDSAVYLCASSRRQGASSSPLHFGNGTRLTVT.

The chain combines TRBV2 with TRBJ1-1, with D maybe TRBD1 (5 bases). The CDR3 spans 13 residues. Germline V gene sequence: CDR1 SNHLY, CDR2 FYNNEI. Trimming pared 3 bases from V and 5 bases from J, leaving 10 bases between. CDR3 nucleotides: TGTGCCAGCAGTGATGGGGGGAGAACTGAAGCTTTCTTT. It encodes CASSDGGRTEAFF.

About this clonotype itself: Sequence at one end of the junction differs from germline and may be a read error. J is TRBJ1-2 and V is TRBV12-5; tentatively, D is TRBD1 (5 bases). Germline CDR1 and CDR2: LGHNT and FRNRAP. The CDR3 sequence is 13 residues long. The CDR3 coding sequence is TGTGCTAGTGGCCCGACAGCTAACTATGGCTGCACCTTC. Protein product: CASGPTANYGCTF.

Many counts were recorded for this clonotype. The gene calls are TRBV5-6 and TRBJ1-1, with 9 bases lining up with TRBD1. This CDR3 contains 15 residues. Germline CDR1 SGHDT, CDR2 YYEEEE. J was trimmed by 4 bases and V by 3 bases; bases with no gene match: 7. The CDR3 loop reads CASSSPGTGTTEAFF. The CDR3 nucleotides read TGTGCCAGCAGCTCACCCGGGACAGGGACCACTGAAGCTTTCTTT.

The sample holds many counts of this clonotype. The gene calls are TRBV29-1 and TRBJ2-5; 12 bases are a match to TRBD2. Looked up from germline, CDR1 is SQVTM and CDR2 is ANQGSEA. The CDR3 runs 16 residues. Losses at the gene ends were 4 bases for V and 7 bases for J; bases not matched to a gene: 13. CDR3: CSVVPLTSGGLGTQYF. The DNA for the CDR3 is TGCAGCGTTGTGCCCTTGACTAGCGGGGGCCTAGGGACCCAGTACTTC.

The CDR3 loop reads CASSVRIVGGYTF. The CDR3 nucleotides read TGTGCCAGCAGCGTTCGTATTGTGGGGGGCTACACCTTC. V usage is TRBV7-2 and J usage is TRBJ1-2; D not certain. The germline V gene encodes CDR1 SGHTA and CDR2 FQGNSA. V lost 5 bases to trimming and J lost 8 bases, with 15 bases between them. This CDR3 comprises 13 residues.

This clonotype was observed many times. In nucleotides, the CDR3 is TGCGCCAGCAGCCAGTACAATGAGCAGTTCTTC. The encoded protein is CASSQYNEQFF. The J gene is TRBJ2-1, the V gene TRBV4-1; no definite D call. The germline V gene encodes CDR1 MGHRA and CDR2 YSYEKL. The CDR3 contains 11 residues. V shed 3 bases and J shed 4 bases, with 1 base lying between them.